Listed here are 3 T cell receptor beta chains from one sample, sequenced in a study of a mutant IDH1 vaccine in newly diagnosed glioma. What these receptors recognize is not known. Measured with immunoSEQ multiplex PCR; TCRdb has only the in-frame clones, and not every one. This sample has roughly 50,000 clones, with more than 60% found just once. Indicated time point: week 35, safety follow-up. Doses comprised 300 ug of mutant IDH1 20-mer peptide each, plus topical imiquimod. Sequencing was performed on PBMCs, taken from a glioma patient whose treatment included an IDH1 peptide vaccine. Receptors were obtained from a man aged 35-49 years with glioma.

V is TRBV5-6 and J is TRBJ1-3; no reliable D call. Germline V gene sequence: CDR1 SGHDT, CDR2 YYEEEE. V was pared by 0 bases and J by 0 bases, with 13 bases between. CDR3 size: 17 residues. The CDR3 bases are TGTGCCAGCAGCTTGGACGTGGGGAGGACCTCTGGAAACACCATATATTTT. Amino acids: CASSLDVGRTSGNTIYF.

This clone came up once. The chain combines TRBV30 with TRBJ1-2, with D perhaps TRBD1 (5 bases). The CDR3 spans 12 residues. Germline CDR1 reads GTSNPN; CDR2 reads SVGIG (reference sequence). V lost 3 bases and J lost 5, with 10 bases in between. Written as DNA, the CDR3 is TGTGCCTGGAGGATTGGGACTTATGGCTACACCTTC. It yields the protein CAWRIGTYGYTF.

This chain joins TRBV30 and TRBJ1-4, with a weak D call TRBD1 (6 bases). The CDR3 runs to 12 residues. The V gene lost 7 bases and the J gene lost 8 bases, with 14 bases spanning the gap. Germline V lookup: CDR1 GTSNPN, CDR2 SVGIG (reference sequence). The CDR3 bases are TGTGCCTTTCGAGGGGGTGGGGAAAAACTGTTTTTT. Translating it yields CAFRGGGEKLFF.